The present T cell receptor beta chain was sequenced within a study of breast tumors, draining lymph nodes, adjacent tissues. Overall study findings and caveats: Data only fit, rather than demonstrated, lymph node origin of most tumor T cells. Compared with basal-like, luminal-like tumors shared significantly more repertoire with nontumor tissue. Data fit most tumor T cells coming from lymph node, expanding in tumor. Tumors had less TCR diversity than lymph nodes, more than nontumor tissue.

About this clonotype itself: No antigen is known for it.

TCRdb independently ran MiXCR on the multiplex PCR reads; one entry per CDR3 protein. Among tens of thousands of distinct CDR3 sequences, less than 75% were seen once, and the ten largest hold approximately 18%. This CDR3 has 13 residues. Trimming shortened V by 4 bases and J by 5 bases, and 9 bases separated the two germline ends. Sequencing was carried out using breast tumor tissue. This rearrangement joins TRBV12-3 or TRBV12-4 to TRBJ1-5; a possible D gene is TRBD1 (6 bases). This clonotype originated in a female donor with breast cancer. Some clones in this sample may be carry-over from other donors' samples. CDR3 bases: TGTGCCAGCAGTTGGAACAGGGATCAGCCCCAGCATTTT. It is translated as CASSWNRDQPQHF.